Presented here are 8 T cell receptor beta chains from one specimen sequenced in a study of T cell responses to AZD1222 COVID-19 vaccine. Some clones are missing from TCRdb's copy, which holds only in-frame ones; the method was immunoSEQ multiplex PCR. Here the sample spans about 100,000 clones, roughly nine tenths being singletons. The source material was peripheral blood, sampled 28 days after the second dose of the MenACWY control vaccine. The receptors come from an adult who received the MenACWY meningococcal vaccine as a control.

V usage is TRBV5-1 and J usage is TRBJ2-7; TRBD1 matches 9 bases. This CDR3 contains 16 residues. Looked up from germline, CDR1 is SGHRS and CDR2 is YFSETQ. The junction had 9 bases not matched to a gene; V was cut back by 0 bases and J by 5 bases. The CDR3 spells CASSLASGTGLNEQYF. For the CDR3, the DNA is TGCGCCAGCAGCTTGGCTTCCGGGACAGGGCTCAACGAGCAGTACTTC.

The sample holds a few counts of this clone. The chain joins TRBV5-1 to TRBJ2-7; unclear D gene. V was pared by 3 bases and J by 3 bases, with 4 bases between. The CDR3 is made up of 11 amino acids. CDR1 and CDR2 from the germline V gene are SGHRS and YFSETQ. CDR3 coding DNA: TGCGCCAGCAGCTCTTTCTACGAGCAGTACTTC. Amino acids: CASSSFYEQYF.

This chain links TRBV7-3 with TRBJ2-2; possible D gene TRBD2, 5 bases. V lost 2 bases to trimming and J lost 5 bases, with 18 bases between them. The CDR3 contains 17 residues. Germline CDR1 reads SGHTA; CDR2 reads FQGTGA. The CDR3 region is CASSLGNPRGKTGELFF. The CDR3, as DNA: TGTGCCAGCAGCTTAGGGAACCCTCGGGGTAAAACCGGGGAGCTGTTTTTT.

The chain is built from TRBV4-3 and TRBJ2-6, with TRBD2 matching over 12 bases. In germline, CDR1 is LGHNA, CDR2 YSLEER. The junction had 1 base not matched to a gene; V was cut back by 1 base and J by 0 bases. The CDR3 has 18 amino acids. CDR3 loop: CASSQGLAGDSGANVLTF. The DNA for the CDR3 is TGCGCCAGCAGCCAAGGACTAGCGGGGGACTCTGGGGCCAACGTCCTGACTTTC.

This rearrangement joins TRBV24-1 to TRBJ2-5; 8 nucleotides line up with TRBD2. The CDR3 extends over 18 amino acids. After removal of 4 bases from V and 4 bases from J, the junction contained 16 bases not matched to a gene. The V gene's germline CDR1 is KGHDR and CDR2 SFDVKD. The CDR3 sequence: CATSDPGGVRESPETQYF. CDR3 DNA: TGTGCCACCAGTGACCCGGGGGGGGTCAGGGAATCGCCAGAGACCCAGTACTTC.

The gene calls are TRBV7-9 and TRBJ2-7; TRBD1 matches at 8 bases. Trimming cost V 2 bases and J 5 bases; bases outside gene matches: 5. Germline V gives CDR1 SEHNR, CDR2 FQNEAQ (reference sequence). The CDR3 is 14 amino acids. In DNA, the CDR3 is TGTGCCAGCAGCTTACATCAGGGGGCTAACGAGCAGTACTTC. This sequence encodes CASSLHQGANEQYF. Using reference TRBV7-9 and TRBJ2-7 for the parts outside the CDR3, the full variable domain is DTGVSQNPRHKITKRGQNVTFRCDPISEHNRLYWYRQTLGQGPEFLTYFQNEAQLEKSRLLSDRFSAERPKGSFSTLEIQRTEQGDSAMYLCASSLHQGANEQYFGPGTRLTVT.

This rearrangement joins TRBV6-4 to TRBJ2-2; D assignment may be TRBD1 or TRBD2 (5 bases each). The length of the CDR3 is 18 residues. Germline lookup yields CDR1 MRHNA and CDR2 SNTAGT. V shed 8 bases and J shed 6 bases, with 28 bases lying between them. Here the CDR3 reads CASPPRDDTRGRPGELFF. CDR3 nucleotide sequence: TGTGCCAGCCCCCCCAGGGATGACACCCGGGGTCGTCCCGGGGAGCTGTTTTTT.

In this sample, this clone turned up once. The rearrangement links TRBV5-1 to TRBJ2-7; D may correspond to TRBD1 or TRBD2 (6 bases each). The CDR3 contains 14 residues. V lost 5 bases, J lost 0 bases, and 12 bases lay in between. CDR1 and CDR2 (germline): SGHRS, YFSETQ. The CDR3 DNA reads as TGCGCCAGCAGTAGGGGGGTAAGCTCCTACGAGCAGTACTTC. Amino acids: CASSRGVSSYEQYF.